The rows below give T cell receptor beta chains drawn from one sample of a study of blood T cell repertoires in COVID-19. Clones were sequenced by immunoSEQ multiplex PCR, and TCRdb holds only the in-frame ones, with some missing. The sample contains a few hundred thousand clones, approximately 83% of which appear only once. Source material: peripheral blood. The receptor set was obtained from a woman between 70 and 85 years old with acute or convalescent COVID-19. Both conserved end residues are part of each CDR3.

>TRBV6-5|TRBJ1-4
CASRGQAATNEKLFF
>TRBV6-6|TRBJ2-1
CASSPLLHQSSYNEQFF
>TRBV6-2/TRBV6-3|TRBJ1-3
CASSYSDNGNTIYF
>TRBV15|TRBJ2-7
CATSRGQPYEQYF
>TRBV6-6|TRBJ1-6
CASSHRGRSPLHF
>TRBV11-2|TRBJ1-1
CASSVDSLNTEAFF
>TRBV30|TRBJ2-2
CAWSVLRTGELFF
>TRBV2|TRBJ2-5
CASTVVETQYF
>TRBV5-5|TRBJ1-2
CASSPDWAGGYTF
>TRBV5-1|TRBJ2-7
CASSLDWGQTYEQYF
>TRBV14|TRBJ2-5
CASSQGSRETQYF
>TRBV6-5|TRBJ1-1
CASRTSWAGIGEAFF
>TRBV12-5|TRBJ1-5
CASGQQASWDQPQHF
>TRBV3-1/TRBV3-2|TRBJ2-1
CASRRTTGRSYNEQFF
>TRBV6-5|TRBJ1-1
CASTNSGGRSEAFF
>TRBV28|TRBJ2-7
CASSRSGGQPYF
>TRBV29-1|TRBJ1-1
CSASEGINTEAFF
>TRBV6-5|TRBJ1-1
CASSHRTGRTEAFF
>TRBV19|TRBJ1-1
CASSRTVEAFF
>TRBV2|TRBJ2-7
CASLEARGSYEQYF
>TRBV7-2|TRBJ2-1
CASSFSGTSGGYNEQFF
>TRBV9|TRBJ1-2
CASRDQGFYGYTF
>TRBV6-5|TRBJ2-3
CASTGTGATDTQYF
>TRBV7-3|TRBJ2-3
CASSPRWGADTQYF
>TRBV6-5|TRBJ1-1
CASRRQGGRNTEAFF
>TRBV6-5|TRBJ1-2
CASRGRGDSYGYTF
>TRBV5-4|TRBJ2-3
CASSLGGAEDTQYF
>TRBV5-1|TRBJ2-1
CASSLQGGSYNEQFF
>TRBV9|TRBJ2-5
CASSVATGGGQETQYF
>TRBV15|TRBJ1-4
CATSRDGTVNEKLFF
>TRBV28|TRBJ1-1
CASSKQVTEAFF
>TRBV5-1|TRBJ1-1
CASSLFYIGYGTGMGNTEAFF
>TRBV12-2|TRBJ2-2
CASRLPGTLNTGELFF
>TRBV27|TRBJ1-4
CASSPREGEKLFF
>TRBV3-1/TRBV3-2|TRBJ2-1
CASSQEGSGASYNEQFF
>TRBV10-1|TRBJ2-5
CASSDSGGNQETQYF
>TRBV5-4|TRBJ2-3
CASTPIGGVVADTQYF
>TRBV6-5|TRBJ2-5
CASKTGRETQYF
>TRBV9|TRBJ2-2
CASSPSLGTGELFF
>TRBV15|TRBJ2-7
CATKGTGPYEQYF
>TRBV30|TRBJ1-1
CAWSPGMNTEAFF
>TRBV4-1|TRBJ2-2
CASSQEAGVGTGELFF
>TRBV7-9|TRBJ1-4
CASSLAAGQGQKLFF
>TRBV3-1/TRBV3-2|TRBJ2-5
CASSFRQGETQYF
>TRBV5-1|TRBJ2-7
CASSSFDRSEQYF
>TRBV30|TRBJ2-3
CAFRAVADTQYF